Each of the 10 T cell receptor beta chains below was sequenced from the same sample in a study of CD8+ T cells in alopecia areata. cDNA serving as the sequencing template came from extracted, reverse transcribed RNA. The method was immunoSEQ multiplex PCR; TCRdb's version includes in-frame clones alone and lacks a portion of them. The table shows roughly 190,000 clones, with 60% occurring only once. The treatment denotes: oral pan-JAK inhibitor, 5-10 mg twice daily. The sample here was CD4+ T cells sorted from blood, taken at week 24, from a patient treated with tofacitinib. The origin of the receptors is a human donor with alopecia areata.

This chain connects TRBV5-1 to TRBJ2-5, with 7 bases identical to TRBD1. CDR3 length equals 16 residues. The V and J ends lost 2 bases and 0 bases, in that order; junction bases with no gene match: 7. Looked up from germline, CDR1 is SGHRS and CDR2 is YFSETQ. The CDR3 nucleotides are TGCGCCAGCAGCTTCACTGGACAGGCGTACCAAGAGACCCAGTACTTC. This gives the protein CASSFTGQAYQETQYF.

CDR3 protein: CASSPIGGDSPLHF. The CDR3 DNA sequence: TGTGCCAGCAGCCCCATAGGCGGGGATTCACCCCTCCACTTT. V gene TRBV7-6 combines with J gene TRBJ1-6; D unresolved. The CDR3 sequence is 14 residues long. Trimming removed 5 bases from V and 8 bases from J, with 13 bases in between. In germline, CDR1 is SGHVS, CDR2 FNYEAQ.

The chain carries TRBV30 and TRBJ1-2; D unclear. The CDR3 runs 15 residues. V gave up 2 bases and J gave up 3 bases, with 16 bases separating them. Germline CDR1 reads GTSNPN; CDR2 reads SVGIG (reference sequence). The CDR3 region is CAWSTRSEGYYGYTF. CDR3 nucleotide sequence: TGTGCCTGGAGTACGAGATCCGAAGGATACTATGGCTACACCTTC.

The J gene is TRBJ2-2, the V gene TRBV19; D remains ambiguous. V lost 6 bases, J lost 5 bases, and 13 bases lay in between. Germline V gene sequence: CDR1 LNHDA, CDR2 SQIVND (reference sequence). This CDR3 spans 14 amino acids. The DNA for the CDR3 is TGTGCCAGTAGGCAGGTGGCCGGAACCGGGGAGCTGTTTTTT. Amino acid sequence: CASRQVAGTGELFF.

The V gene is TRBV10-3, the J gene TRBJ1-5; maybe TRBD1 (6 bases). Trimming left V 1 base short and J 7 bases short, with 14 bases between. Germline CDR1 ENHRY, CDR2 SYGVKD. The CDR3 is 15 amino acids. This chain's CDR3 is CAISELEQGLQPQHF. Here the CDR3 DNA reads TGTGCCATCAGTGAGTTGGAACAGGGACTCCAGCCCCAGCATTTT.

The chain is built from TRBV5-4 and TRBJ2-1; TRBD2 matches at 10 bases. This CDR3 is 16 amino acids long. From germline, CDR1 is SGHNT and CDR2 YYREEE (reference sequence). V lost 5 bases, J lost 2 bases, and 7 bases stayed unmatched. The CDR3 spells CASSFSGGRTYNEQFF. The CDR3 nucleotides read TGTGCCAGCAGTTTTAGCGGGGGGAGGACCTACAATGAGCAGTTCTTC.

The chain is built from TRBV5-1 and TRBJ2-1; D possibly uses TRBD1 or TRBD2 (5 bases each). The CDR3 has 12 residues. Germline CDR1 and CDR2: SGHRS and YFSETQ. Trimming stripped 4 bases from V and 8 bases from J, with 10 bases between. The CDR3 sequence: CASSPGTYEQFF. Here the CDR3 DNA reads TGCGCCAGCAGCCCGGGGACCTATGAGCAGTTCTTC.

The V gene is TRBV30, the J gene TRBJ2-2, with D possibly matching TRBD1 (6 bases). Germline lookup yields CDR1 GTSNPN and CDR2 SVGIG (reference sequence). V lost 3 bases, J lost 5 bases, and 10 bases lay in between. The CDR3 contains 13 residues. In DNA form, the CDR3 reads TGTGCCTGGAGCGCTACAGGGACCGGGGAGCTGTTTTTT. It translates to CAWSATGTGELFF.

V gene TRBV6-1 combines with J gene TRBJ2-6; D is perhaps TRBD2 (7 bases). This CDR3 region has 18 residues. Germline V gene sequence: CDR1 MNHNS, CDR2 SASEGT. Trimming took off 2 bases at V and 4 bases at J, with 18 bases between the two ends. The CDR3 here is CASSEKINRGAGANVLTF. The DNA of the CDR3 is TGTGCCAGCAGTGAAAAGATAAACCGGGGGGCCGGGGCCAACGTCCTGACTTTC.

The chain combines TRBV29-1 with TRBJ1-2, with TRBD1 identical over 9 bases. In germline, CDR1 is SQVTM, CDR2 ANQGSEA. The CDR3 covers 13 residues. V lost 5 bases and J lost 5; bases outside the gene matches: 6. The CDR3, as DNA: TGCAGCGTTACCGCCGGACAGGGGTATGGCTACACCTTC. This sequence encodes CSVTAGQGYGYTF.